The 24 T cell receptor beta chains listed next were all sequenced from one sample in a study of shared clonotypes between healthy human individuals (dated by TCRdb to between 2020 and 2021). CD8 naive samples were CD45RO-negative cells positively selected for CCR7, giving a CD45RA+CCR7+ population that excluded TemRA cells. Library creation used the immunoSEQ multiplex PCR assay. Drawn from immuneACCESS, this table holds only the in-frame rearrangements with V and J called that TCRdb kept. Clones are partly lost; checked studies trace under half to an unresolved V gene and leave the rest unexplained. Counted in this sample were about 580,000 clones; 95% to 98% of them appeared once. Of the sample, 0.25% to 0.35% is held by the ten largest clones. The sequenced material came from naive CD8+ T cells sorted from blood. The sample's cell subset or site label, in plain terms: CD45RA+CCR7+. The receptors stem from a man aged 25 to 40 in good health.

The chain links TRBV27 to TRBJ2-5, with 9 bases aligning to TRBD1. With 6 bases clipped from V and 5 bases from J, the junction kept 10 bases outside the gene matches. The CDR3 consists of 15 residues. Germline values: CDR1 MNHEY, CDR2 SMNVEV (reference sequence). The DNA for the CDR3 is TGTGCCAGCAGCCCTAGGGACAGGGAATCGGAGACCCAGTACTTC. It encodes CASSPRDRESETQYF.

This chain links TRBV5-6 with TRBJ2-7; D uncertain. V lost 3 bases and J lost 3, with 10 bases in between. The CDR3 totals 13 residues. CDR1 SGHDT and CDR2 YYEEEE come from the germline V gene. The CDR3, as DNA: TGTGCCAGCAGCTCCTCCGACAACTACGAGCAGTACTTC. It is translated as CASSSSDNYEQYF.

V and J are TRBV10-2 and TRBJ2-7, with D tentatively TRBD1 (5 bases). The V and J ends lost 2 bases and 4 bases respectively, with 12 bases between them. The CDR3 sequence is 14 residues long. The V gene's germline CDR1 is WSHSY and CDR2 SAAADI. The CDR3 is CASSEDPTGYEQYF. Here the CDR3 DNA reads TGCGCCAGCAGTGAGGACCCCACAGGTTACGAGCAGTACTTC.

This CDR3 is CASSQAPGAPEAFF. The CDR3 region has the DNA TGTGCCAGCAGCCAAGCACCCGGCGCGCCTGAAGCTTTCTTT. The chain couples TRBV7-3 to TRBJ1-1; D call uncertain. The ends were cut back, 5 bases at V and 6 bases at J, with 16 bases in the middle. The CDR3 sequence is 14 residues long. Germline V gives CDR1 SGHTA, CDR2 FQGTGA.

The sample holds a few counts of this clone. The rearrangement links TRBV27 to TRBJ2-7; 9 bases line up with TRBD2. This CDR3 has 12 amino acids. V shed 7 bases and J 7 bases; nucleotides not matched to a gene: 5. Germline V gene sequence: CDR1 MNHEY, CDR2 SMNVEV (reference sequence). DNA for the CDR3: TGTGCCAGCAAAAGCGGGGGGCGGGAGCAGTACTTC. Protein product: CASKSGGREQYF.

The chain uses TRBV7-8 and TRBJ2-5; D ambiguous. Germline lookup yields CDR1 SGHVS and CDR2 FQNEAQ. V lost 2 bases, J lost 2 bases, and 12 bases lay in between. The CDR3 runs 15 residues. The CDR3 region has the DNA TGTGCCAGCAGCTTACGAAATGGACCACAAGAGACCCAGTACTTC. Protein: CASSLRNGPQETQYF. Full variable domain (missing parts from reference TRBV7-8 and TRBJ2-5): GAGVSQSPRYKVAKRGQDVALRCDPISGHVSLFWYQQALGQGPEFLTYFQNEAQLDKSGLPSDRFFAERPEGSVSTLKIQRTQQEDSAVYLCASSLRNGPQETQYFGPGTRLLVL.

The rearrangement links TRBV29-1 to TRBJ1-1; D remains unclear. CDR1 and CDR2 from the germline V gene are SQVTM and ANQGSEA. The CDR3 loop spans 11 amino acids. The ends were cut back, 5 bases at V and 5 bases at J, with 9 bases in the middle. The CDR3 loop reads CSVFLGTEAFF. The DNA of the CDR3 is TGCAGCGTTTTCTTGGGGACTGAAGCTTTCTTT.

V is TRBV11-3 and J is TRBJ2-1; TRBD2 matches at 8 bases. The CDR3 spans 20 residues. Trimming at V came to 5 bases and at J to 7 bases, leaving 25 bases not matched to a gene. Germline loops: CDR1 SGHNT, CDR2 YENEEA. CDR3 residues: CASSAATSADRAGVGNEQFF. Written as DNA, the CDR3 is TGTGCCAGCAGCGCCGCGACGTCCGCCGACAGAGCGGGAGTGGGGAATGAGCAGTTCTTC.

This clone was detected only once. The V call is TRBV6-5, the J call TRBJ2-1; D is uncertain. This CDR3 comprises 13 residues. V shed 0 bases and J shed 12 bases, with 12 bases lying between them. In germline, CDR1 is MNHEY, CDR2 SVGAGI. DNA for the CDR3: TGTGCCAGCAGTTACTCCGGCCCAGCAGTGCAGTTCTTC. This translates into CASSYSGPAVQFF.

The chain is built from TRBV18 and TRBJ2-1, with TRBD2 matching over 7 bases. Germline values: CDR1 KGHSH, CDR2 LQKENI. The CDR3 totals 12 residues. V trimming: 5 bases; J trimming: 9 bases; junction bases outside the gene matches: 4. The CDR3 spells CASSSSGREQFF. In DNA form, the CDR3 reads TGTGCCAGCTCATCTAGCGGTCGTGAGCAGTTCTTC.

V gene TRBV7-8 combines with J gene TRBJ1-1; D is ambiguous. CDR1 and CDR2 from the germline V gene are SGHVS and FQNEAQ. The CDR3 loop spans 13 amino acids. Deletions cut 3 bases from V and 6 bases from J, with 11 bases between. The CDR3 DNA is TGTGCCAGCAGCTTCCTAACCGACGCTGAAGCTTTCTTT. Its translation: CASSFLTDAEAFF.

The rearrangement links TRBV7-9 to TRBJ1-3; D is uncertain. Germline V gene data show CDR1 as SEHNR and CDR2 as FQNEAQ (reference sequence). This CDR3 has 12 residues. Trimming removed 5 bases from V and 0 bases from J, with 2 bases in between. CDR3 bases: TGTGCCAGCAGCAACTCTGGAAACACCATATATTTT. Translated: CASSNSGNTIYF.

The rearrangement links TRBV7-9 to TRBJ2-7; TRBD2 aligns across 14 bases. The CDR3 is 15 amino acids. V was pared by 4 bases and J by 5 bases, with 4 bases of the junction left unmatched. CDR1 SEHNR and CDR2 FQNEAQ come from the germline V gene (reference sequence). The CDR3 region is CASSSGTSGSNEQYF. The CDR3 nucleotides read TGTGCCAGCAGCTCGGGGACTAGCGGGAGTAACGAGCAGTACTTC.

The chain has TRBV19 and TRBJ2-2, with D possibly matching TRBD1 (6 bases). The V end lost 7 bases, the J end lost 0 bases, and 12 bases lay between the germline ends. Germline V gene data show CDR1 as LNHDA and CDR2 as SQIVND (reference sequence). The CDR3 is 15 residues long. This chain's CDR3 is CASMAGQTNTGELFF. The DNA for the CDR3 is TGTGCCAGTATGGCCGGACAGACGAACACCGGGGAGCTGTTTTTT.

V is TRBV27 and J is TRBJ2-3; no reliable D call. V was shortened by 2 bases and J by 3 bases, with 12 bases between the two germline ends. The CDR3 length is 15 residues. The germline gives CDR1 MNHEY, CDR2 SMNVEV (reference sequence). The CDR3 spells CASSLGRRETDTQYF. DNA for the CDR3: TGTGCCAGCAGTTTAGGCAGGAGAGAGACAGATACGCAGTATTTT.

CDR3 amino acids: CASSLNLAGALSYEQYF. The CDR3 nucleotides are TGTGCCAGCAGTTTAAATCTGGCGGGAGCGCTCTCCTACGAGCAGTACTTC. This chain connects TRBV27 to TRBJ2-7, with 7 bases fitting TRBD2. CDR1 and CDR2 from the germline V gene are MNHEY and SMNVEV (reference sequence). The length of the CDR3 is 17 residues. Trimming at V came to 2 bases and at J to 0 bases, leaving 10 bases not matched to a gene.

The CDR3 region is CASSQVGGGSTNEKLFF. The CDR3 nucleotides read TGCGCCAGCAGCCAAGTGGGGGGTGGATCAACTAATGAAAAACTGTTTTTT. The chain joins TRBV4-1 to TRBJ1-4, with D perhaps TRBD1 (5 bases). Between the trimmed V and J ends, which lost 1 base and 0 bases, there was a span of 12 bases. This CDR3 has 17 amino acids. Germline CDR1 and CDR2: MGHRA and YSYEKL.

This clone was counted once. The chain combines TRBV29-1 with TRBJ1-1; D is unclear. CDR3 length: 11 residues. CDR1 SQVTM and CDR2 ANQGSEA come from the germline V gene. The V end lost 4 bases, the J end lost 6 bases, and 9 bases lay between the germline ends. CDR3: CSVGRGAEAFF. CDR3 nucleotides: TGCAGCGTTGGGCGTGGCGCTGAAGCTTTCTTT.

The genes are TRBV5-4 and TRBJ2-1, with D unclear. Germline loops: CDR1 SGHNT, CDR2 YYREEE (reference sequence). V shed 2 bases and J shed 4 bases, with 13 bases lying between them. The CDR3 contains 15 residues. This CDR3 is CASSLNPDGYNEQFF. DNA of the CDR3: TGTGCCAGCAGCTTAAATCCGGACGGGTACAATGAGCAGTTCTTC.

The V and J genes are TRBV4-3 and TRBJ2-1; 9 bases map to TRBD2. Germline trimming cut 6 bases from V and 9 bases from J; bases unmatched to any gene: 12. The CDR3 contains 15 residues. CDR1 is LGHNA and CDR2 is YSLEER in the germline V gene. CDR3 sequence (DNA): TGCGCCAGCAGTCCCAGCGGGGGGCCAGCAAGTGAGCAGTTCTTC. Translated, it gives CASSPSGGPASEQFF.

The chain joins TRBV4-1 to TRBJ2-7, with no clear D. CDR1 is MGHRA and CDR2 is YSYEKL in the germline V gene. There are 14 residues in the CDR3. The germline V and J ends were trimmed by 2 bases and 4 bases, with 12 bases remaining between them. The CDR3 nucleotides read TGCGCCAGCAGCCAACTCCAAGGTGGGTACGAGCAGTACTTC. Translated: CASSQLQGGYEQYF.

The CDR3 DNA is TGTGCCAGCAGCTTAGTGGGCGGATCAAGCTATGGCTACACCTTC. Translation gives CASSLVGGSSYGYTF. The rearrangement links TRBV11-2 to TRBJ1-2; D unresolved. Germline V gene data show CDR1 as SGHAT and CDR2 as FQNNGV. Trimming took 1 base from V and 4 from J, leaving 13 bases between them. This CDR3 region has 15 residues.

The V and J genes are TRBV7-9 and TRBJ2-3; D is ambiguous. CDR3 length: 13 amino acids. Trimming shortened V by 11 bases and J by 0 bases, and 12 bases separated the two germline ends. Germline V lookup: CDR1 SEHNR, CDR2 FQNEAQ (reference sequence). The CDR3 reads CAPENSSTDTQYF. The CDR3 DNA sequence: TGTGCCCCAGAGAACTCTAGCACAGATACGCAGTATTTT.

The rearrangement joins TRBV25-1 to TRBJ2-5; TRBD1 or TRBD2 may be the D gene (5 bases each). The germline V gene has CDR1 MGHDK and CDR2 SYGVNS. With 6 bases removed from V and 4 bases from J, the gap between germline ends came to 15 bases. The length of the CDR3 is 14 residues. The CDR3 sequence is CASSPWGSSETQYF. The CDR3 DNA is TGTGCCAGCAGCCCCTGGGGGAGCTCAGAGACCCAGTACTTC.